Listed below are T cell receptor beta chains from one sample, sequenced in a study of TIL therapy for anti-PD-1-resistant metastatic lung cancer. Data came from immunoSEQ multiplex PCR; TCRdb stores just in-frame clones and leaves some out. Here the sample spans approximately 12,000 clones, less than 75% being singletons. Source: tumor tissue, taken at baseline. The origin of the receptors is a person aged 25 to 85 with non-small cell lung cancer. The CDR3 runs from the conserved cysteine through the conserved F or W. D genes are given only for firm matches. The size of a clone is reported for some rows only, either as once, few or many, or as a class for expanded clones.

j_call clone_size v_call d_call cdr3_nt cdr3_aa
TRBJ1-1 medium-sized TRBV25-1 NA TGTGCCAGCAGTGAATCAGTAGGAGGGTGGGTCACTGAAGCTTTCTTT CASSESVGGWVTEAFF
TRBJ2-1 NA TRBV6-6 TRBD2 TGTGCCAGCAGTTACGAGCTAGCGGGAGCCTTTAGGCAGTTCTTC CASSYELAGAFRQFF
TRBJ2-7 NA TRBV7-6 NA TGTGCCAGCAGCTTTCTACCGGACTTTCCGGCCTACGAGCAGTACTTC CASSFLPDFPAYEQYF
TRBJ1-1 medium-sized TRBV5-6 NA TGTGCCAGCAGCTTGGACAGTAACACTGAAGCTTTCTTT CASSLDSNTEAFF
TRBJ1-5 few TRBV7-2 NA TGTGCCAGCAGCCTGGACCCCGGAAAAGCCCAGCATTTT CASSLDPGKAQHF
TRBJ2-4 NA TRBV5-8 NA TGTGCCAGCAGCGTAGACAGGAGAGTTCAGTACTTC CASSVDRRVQYF
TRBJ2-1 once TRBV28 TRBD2 TGTGCCAGCAGCGACGGGGAGGGGCAGTTCTTC CASSDGEGQFF
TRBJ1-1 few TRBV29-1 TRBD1 TGCAGCGTATGGGGACAGGGGAGCACTGAAGCTTTCTTT CSVWGQGSTEAFF
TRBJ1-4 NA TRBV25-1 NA TGTGCCAGCAGTGACCGGGGCGAAAAACTGTTTTTT CASSDRGEKLFF
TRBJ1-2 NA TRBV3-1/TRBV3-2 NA TGTGCCAGCAGCCAAGCACACCTTGGGGACTATGGCTACACCTTC CASSQAHLGDYGYTF
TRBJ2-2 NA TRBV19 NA TGTGCCAGTCGTACCCAGACTGGTGATTTGGCCGGGGAGCTGTTTTTT CASRTQTGDLAGELFF
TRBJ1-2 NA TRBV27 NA TGTGCCAGCAGTTTATCGGGGGGAGCGGGGGTTGGCTACACCTTC CASSLSGGAGVGYTF
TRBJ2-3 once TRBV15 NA TGTGCCACCAGCGGCCCCGGGGGTTCCACAGATACGCAGTATTTT CATSGPGGSTDTQYF